These 10 T cell receptor beta chains share one sample of origin, sequenced in a study of CD8 T cells in ankylosing spondylitis. TCRdb itself ran the 5' RACE reads through MiXCR, one entry per CDR3 protein. Of hundreds of thousands of distinct CDR3 sequences detected, approximately 9% appear once; the ten largest clones hold approximately 6.3%. Sequencing was performed on blood, either unsorted or a sorted T cell fraction (not recorded which). These TCRs come from a male donor with ankylosing spondylitis or in good health (not recorded which).

CDR3: CASSPGGINSPLHF. The CDR3 nucleotides are TGTGCCAGCAGCCCGGGGGGGATCAATTCACCCCTCCACTTT. The chain has TRBV7-9 and TRBJ1-6, with D possibly matching TRBD1 (5 bases). V lost 5 bases, J lost 7 bases, and 12 bases lay in between. The germline CDR1 and CDR2 sequences are SEHNR and FQNEAQ (reference sequence). This CDR3 contains 14 residues.

The genes are TRBV6-1 and TRBJ1-2, with D perhaps TRBD1 (5 bases). This CDR3 has 15 amino acids. Germline lookup yields CDR1 MNHNS and CDR2 SASEGT. Trimming removed 1 base at V and 6 bases at J, with 15 bases between. This chain's CDR3 is CASSEDVSGYNGYTF. The CDR3 bases are TGTGCCAGCAGTGAAGATGTATCAGGGTATAATGGCTACACCTTC.

In this sample, this clonotype turned up many times. The chain carries TRBV12-3 or TRBV12-4 and TRBJ1-5, with 7 positions matching TRBD1. The J segment lost 0 bases and the V segment lost 6 bases, leaving 5 bases of the junction unmatched. This CDR3 is built from 15 residues. In nucleotides, the CDR3 is TGTGCCAGCAGCACGACAGGGTATAGCAATCAGCCCCAGCATTTT. Its protein product is CASSTTGYSNQPQHF.

The chain uses TRBV18 and TRBJ2-1; 7 bases match TRBD1. Germline assignment: CDR1 KGHSH and CDR2 LQKENI. Trimming removed 0 bases from V and 1 base from J; junction bases left unmatched: 6. The CDR3 is made up of 17 amino acids. CDR3: CASSPPLQGESYNEQFF. The CDR3 region has the DNA TGTGCCAGCTCACCACCGCTGCAGGGGGAATCCTACAATGAGCAGTTCTTC.

This chain links TRBV30 with TRBJ2-7; maybe TRBD2 (6 bases). The ends were cut back, 3 bases at V and 1 base at J, with 22 bases in the middle. The CDR3 consists of 17 residues. Per germline, CDR1 GTSNPN and CDR2 SVGIG (reference sequence). Here the CDR3 DNA reads TGTGCCTGGAGCCCTACCCGGGGGACCGTAGTATCCTACGAGCAGTACTTC. As protein: CAWSPTRGTVVSYEQYF.

CDR3 DNA: TGTGCCAGTAGTATCAACAGCCCTAATGAAAAACTGTTTTTT. Translated: CASSINSPNEKLFF. This chain joins TRBV19 and TRBJ1-4; D gene unclear. V was cut by 3 bases and J by 3 bases, with 8 bases left in between. Germline V gene lookup returns CDR1 LNHDA and CDR2 SQIVND (reference sequence). The CDR3 contains 14 residues.

The CDR3 sequence is CAWRDSGTLYNEQFF. CDR3 DNA: TGTGCCTGGAGGGATAGCGGGACCCTCTACAATGAGCAGTTCTTC. J is TRBJ2-1 and V is TRBV30, with 8 bases identical to TRBD2. CDR1 is GTSNPN, CDR2 SVGIG, per germline (reference sequence). CDR3 length: 15 residues. V gave up 3 bases and J gave up 3 bases; unmatched junction bases: 7.

This clonotype was seen many times. V usage is TRBV20-1 and J usage is TRBJ1-5; 7 nucleotides line up with TRBD1. This CDR3 comprises 14 residues. CDR1 and CDR2 from the germline V gene are DFQATT and SNEGSKA (reference sequence). The V gene end was trimmed by 6 bases and the J gene end by 0 bases; junction bases not matched to a gene: 5. The CDR3 sequence: CSAGDSYSNQPQHF. The CDR3 DNA follows: TGCAGTGCGGGGGACAGCTATAGCAATCAGCCCCAGCATTTT.

The J gene is TRBJ2-3, the V gene TRBV6-2 or TRBV6-3; 7 positions agree with TRBD2. The CDR3 has 18 residues. J lost 1 base, V lost 2 bases, and 12 bases had no gene match. In germline, CDR1 is MNHEY, CDR2 SVGEGT. CDR3 bases: TGTGCCAGCAGTTACCCGACCCCCTCGGCGGGGGGCACAGATACGCAGTATTTT. Protein sequence: CASSYPTPSAGGTDTQYF.

This clonotype showed up many times. This chain uses TRBV7-2 with TRBJ1-6, with D unclear. Trimming removed 0 bases at V and 5 bases at J, with 11 bases between. This CDR3 contains 16 residues. The germline CDR1 and CDR2 sequences are SGHTA and FQGNSA. In nucleotides, the CDR3 is TGTGCCAGCAGCTTAGCCCCCCAGCCTAATAATTCACCCCTCCACTTT. It codes for CASSLAPQPNNSPLHF.